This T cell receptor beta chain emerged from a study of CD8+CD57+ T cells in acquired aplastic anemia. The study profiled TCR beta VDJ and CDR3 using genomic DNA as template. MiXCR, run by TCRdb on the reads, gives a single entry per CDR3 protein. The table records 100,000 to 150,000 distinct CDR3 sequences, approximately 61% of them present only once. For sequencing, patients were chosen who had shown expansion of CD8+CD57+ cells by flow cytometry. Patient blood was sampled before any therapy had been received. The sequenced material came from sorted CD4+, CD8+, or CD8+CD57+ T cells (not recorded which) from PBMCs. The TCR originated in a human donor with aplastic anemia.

The CDR3: CASSLTGGGETQYF. CDR3 nucleotides: TGTGCCAGCAGCTTAACAGGAGGAGGAGAGACCCAGTACTTC. V usage is TRBV7-9 and J usage is TRBJ2-5; D possibly uses TRBD1 or TRBD2 (5 bases each). The V gene's germline CDR1 is SEHNR and CDR2 FQNEAQ (reference sequence). Trimming took off 2 bases at V and 4 bases at J, with 11 bases between the two ends. CDR3 length: 14 amino acids.